This record covers a single T cell receptor beta chain. Antigen: not known. The CDR3 length is 19 residues. The sample comes from a study of T cells after yellow fever vaccination. Using its own MiXCR run on the 5' RACE reads, TCRdb lists one record per CDR3 protein. The sample holds 500,000 to 650,000 distinct CDR3 sequences; more than 9% are singletons and the top ten take about 15%. Findings and caveats of the study: Detected again after the booster were most primary-vaccination clones, at 96% CD4 and 88% CD8.

This rearrangement joins TRBV21-1 to TRBJ2-3; the tabulated D call, TRBD2, remains unverified against the DNA. TRBV21-1 is a pseudogene segment. The sequencing here drew on PBMCs, taken on the day of the yellow fever booster vaccination. This clonotype was obtained from a man under 40 who received the YFV17D yellow fever vaccine. The CDR3 spells CASSKGGTSGSRRTDTQYF. Here the CDR3 DNA reads TGTGCCAGCAGCAAAGGAGGGACTAGCGGGAGCCGCCGCACAGATACGCAGTATTTT.